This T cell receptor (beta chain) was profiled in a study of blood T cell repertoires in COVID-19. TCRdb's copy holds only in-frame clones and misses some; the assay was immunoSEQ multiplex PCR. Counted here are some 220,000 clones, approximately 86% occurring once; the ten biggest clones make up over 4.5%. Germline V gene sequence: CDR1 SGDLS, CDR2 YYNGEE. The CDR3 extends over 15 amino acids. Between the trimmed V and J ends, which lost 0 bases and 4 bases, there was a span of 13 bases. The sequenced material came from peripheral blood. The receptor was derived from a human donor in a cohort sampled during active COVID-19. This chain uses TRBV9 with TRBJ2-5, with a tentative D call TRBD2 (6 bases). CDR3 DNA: TGTGCCAGCAGCGTAGACGGGGGTGGTTTAGAGACCCAGTACTTC. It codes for CASSVDGGGLETQYF.